This T cell receptor beta chain is from a study of Ad26.COV2.S vaccination and SARS-CoV-2 variants. The wider study: The trial was COV1001 and the donor's arm was Ad26.COV2.S.

The method was immunoSEQ multiplex PCR; TCRdb's version includes in-frame clones alone and lacks a portion of them. The sample holds around 450,000 clones, roughly 90% seen once. Specified treatment: roughly 20 received Ad26.COV2.S at low or high dose, single or two shots; about five received placebo; per-sample allocation not given. Sampling took place 63 days after the first vaccine or placebo injection. With V trimmed by 2 bases and J by 6 bases, 3 bases remained unmatched. The CDR3 is made up of 14 amino acids. Germline CDR1 SGHDN, CDR2 FVKESK. Sequences were derived from peripheral blood, sampled in a trial of Ad26.COV2.S vaccine versus placebo. V is TRBV14 and J is TRBJ2-1; 8 bases fit TRBD1. This sequence originates from a person between 18 and 65 years old who received the Ad26.COV2.S COVID-19 vaccine or a placebo. This chain's CDR3 is CASSQIRGRNEQFF. CDR3 sequence (DNA): TGTGCCAGCAGCCAAATCAGGGGGCGCAATGAGCAGTTCTTC.